A selection of T cell receptor beta chains follows, all from one sample in a study of identical twins. MiXCR was run by TCRdb on the 5' RACE reads, yielding one entry per CDR3 protein. The sample carries 690,000 or so distinct CDR3 sequences, about 9.4% recorded once. The sample was also linked to a second study, of yellow fever vaccine responses in identical twins.

Sequencing used PBMCs. These receptor sequences come from a woman younger than 30 in good health. Both conserved end residues are part of each CDR3. The D gene is left open where the match is weak. Only some rows state a clone size, as once, few, many or a class for expanded clones.

d_gene: TRBD1; v_gene: TRBV6-1; abundance: -; len: 13; j_gene: TRBJ1-2; CDR3aa: CASSRDRVNGYTF; CDR3nt: TGTGCCAGCAGCCGGGACAGAGTTAATGGCTACACCTTC
d_gene: -; v_gene: TRBV6-1; abundance: many; len: 14; j_gene: TRBJ1-5; CDR3aa: CASSETGGNQPQHF; CDR3nt: TGTGCCAGCAGTGAAACCGGGGGGAATCAGCCCCAGCATTTT
d_gene: -; v_gene: TRBV29-1; abundance: many; len: 14; j_gene: TRBJ2-2; CDR3aa: CSVEDRGTTGELFF; CDR3nt: TGCAGCGTTGAAGATCGAGGGACTACCGGGGAGCTGTTTTTT
d_gene: -; v_gene: TRBV6-2/TRBV6-3; abundance: -; len: 12; j_gene: TRBJ2-7; CDR3aa: CASSRRFYEQYF; CDR3nt: TGTGCCAGCAGTCGACGTTTTTACGAGCAGTACTTC
d_gene: -; v_gene: TRBV19; abundance: few; len: 14; j_gene: TRBJ2-1; CDR3aa: CASSTGGLLNEQFF; CDR3nt: TGTGCCAGTAGTACGGGGGGCTTATTAAATGAGCAGTTCTTC
d_gene: -; v_gene: TRBV4-1; abundance: few; len: 13; j_gene: TRBJ2-7; CDR3aa: CASSQFVGYEQYF; CDR3nt: TGCGCCAGCAGCCAATTCGTAGGCTACGAGCAGTACTTC
d_gene: -; v_gene: TRBV7-9; abundance: few; len: 16; j_gene: TRBJ1-6; CDR3aa: CASSLDAGKGGSPLHF; CDR3nt: TGTGCCAGCAGCTTAGATGCGGGAAAGGGGGGCTCACCCCTCCACTTT
d_gene: TRBD2; v_gene: TRBV20-1; abundance: -; len: 18; j_gene: TRBJ2-7; CDR3aa: CSAPRPRGGRAGSYEQYF; CDR3nt: TGCAGTGCTCCCCGCCCGAGGGGCGGGAGGGCCGGCTCCTACGAGCAGTACTTC
d_gene: -; v_gene: TRBV6-1; abundance: -; len: 10; j_gene: TRBJ1-1; CDR3aa: CASKATEAFF; CDR3nt: TGTGCCAGCAAAGCGACTGAAGCTTTCTTT
d_gene: -; v_gene: TRBV14; abundance: many; len: 15; j_gene: TRBJ2-1; CDR3aa: CASSHWDGGKNEQFF; CDR3nt: TGTGCCAGCAGCCACTGGGACGGGGGAAAGAATGAGCAGTTCTTC
d_gene: TRBD2; v_gene: TRBV2; abundance: few; len: 17; j_gene: TRBJ2-1; CDR3aa: CASILPVPASGGAEQFF; CDR3nt: TGTGCCAGCATACTCCCAGTCCCGGCTAGCGGGGGAGCTGAGCAGTTCTTC
d_gene: TRBD2; v_gene: TRBV24-1; abundance: -; len: 17; j_gene: TRBJ2-1; CDR3aa: CATSDPLAAGEPHEQFF; CDR3nt: TGTGCCACCAGTGATCCCCTTGCCGCGGGGGAGCCCCATGAGCAGTTCTTC
d_gene: -; v_gene: TRBV5-6; abundance: few; len: 14; j_gene: TRBJ2-7; CDR3aa: CASSLQWSDDEQYF; CDR3nt: TGTGCCAGCAGCTTGCAATGGTCTGACGACGAGCAGTACTTC
d_gene: TRBD2; v_gene: TRBV28; abundance: few; len: 15; j_gene: TRBJ2-7; CDR3aa: CASTSGGHFSYEQYF; CDR3nt: TGTGCCAGCACGAGCGGGGGGCACTTTTCTTACGAGCAGTACTTC
d_gene: TRBD2; v_gene: TRBV6-1; abundance: -; len: 14; j_gene: TRBJ2-2; CDR3aa: CANRGGRGTGELFF; CDR3nt: TGTGCCAACCGGGGGGGGCGAGGCACCGGGGAGCTGTTTTTT
d_gene: TRBD2; v_gene: TRBV20-1; abundance: many; len: 15; j_gene: TRBJ2-2; CDR3aa: CSARVLAGAAGELFF; CDR3nt: TGCAGTGCTAGAGTATTAGCGGGGGCAGCCGGGGAGCTGTTTTTT
d_gene: TRBD2; v_gene: TRBV11-2; abundance: -; len: 15; j_gene: TRBJ2-2; CDR3aa: CASSLEGRDTGELFF; CDR3nt: TGTGCCAGCAGCTTAGAAGGGAGGGACACCGGGGAGCTGTTTTTT
d_gene: -; v_gene: TRBV12-3/TRBV12-4; abundance: -; len: 14; j_gene: TRBJ2-4; CDR3aa: CASSGASAKNIQYF; CDR3nt: TGTGCCAGCAGCGGGGCGTCGGCCAAAAACATTCAGTACTTC
d_gene: -; v_gene: TRBV7-2; abundance: many; len: 13; j_gene: TRBJ2-1; CDR3aa: CASSSGEKNEQFF; CDR3nt: TGTGCCAGCAGCTCCGGAGAGAAGAATGAGCAGTTCTTC
d_gene: TRBD1; v_gene: TRBV29-1; abundance: many; len: 12; j_gene: TRBJ2-7; CDR3aa: CSVWGQPYEQYF; CDR3nt: TGCAGCGTTTGGGGACAGCCCTACGAGCAGTACTTC
d_gene: TRBD1; v_gene: TRBV5-1; abundance: -; len: 15; j_gene: TRBJ2-2; CDR3aa: CASSTKGTDTGELFF; CDR3nt: TGCGCCAGCAGCACGAAAGGGACAGACACCGGGGAGCTGTTTTTT
d_gene: TRBD2; v_gene: TRBV18; abundance: -; len: 15; j_gene: TRBJ2-1; CDR3aa: CASSPWGGTSNEQFF; CDR3nt: TGTGCCAGCTCACCATGGGGGGGGACCTCCAATGAGCAGTTCTTC
d_gene: -; v_gene: TRBV6-5; abundance: many; len: 16; j_gene: TRBJ2-2; CDR3aa: CASSYGITGSTGELFF; CDR3nt: TGTGCCAGCAGTTATGGTATAACAGGGTCCACCGGGGAGCTGTTTTTT
d_gene: -; v_gene: TRBV7-9; abundance: few; len: 12; j_gene: TRBJ2-3; CDR3aa: CASSFQADTQYF; CDR3nt: TGTGCCAGCAGCTTCCAAGCAGATACGCAGTATTTT
d_gene: -; v_gene: TRBV3-1; abundance: few; len: 14; j_gene: TRBJ1-1; CDR3aa: CASRQGGLNTEAFF; CDR3nt: TGTGCCAGCAGACAGGGAGGCCTGAACACTGAAGCTTTCTTT
d_gene: -; v_gene: TRBV2; abundance: -; len: 15; j_gene: TRBJ1-5; CDR3aa: CASSVYGTGVQPQHF; CDR3nt: TGTGCCAGCAGTGTATATGGTACGGGGGTCCAGCCCCAGCATTTT
d_gene: TRBD2; v_gene: TRBV12-3/TRBV12-4; abundance: few; len: 15; j_gene: TRBJ2-1; CDR3aa: CASRTGLAGYNEQFF; CDR3nt: TGTGCCAGCAGGACGGGACTAGCGGGATACAATGAGCAGTTCTTC